This T cell receptor beta chain came from a study of OX40 agonist ivuxolimab in advanced cancers. The CDR3 spans 14 residues. Germline lookup yields CDR1 SGHAT and CDR2 FQNNGV. The ends were cut back, 0 bases at V and 7 bases at J, with 13 bases in the middle. TCRdb keeps only in-frame clones here, not all; method: immunoSEQ multiplex PCR. The table lists 75,000 to 90,000 clones, roughly 92% of them singletons. The source was CD4+ or CD8+ T cells sorted from blood, collected in a trial of the OX40 agonist ivuxolimab. The source of this sequence is an adult with an advanced solid tumor such as melanoma, head and neck, liver or kidney cancer. This rearrangement joins TRBV11-2 to TRBJ2-7, with D perhaps TRBD1 (6 bases). In DNA form, the CDR3 reads TGTGCCAGCAGCTTAGAAGGGGGTTTCGGGGAGCAGTACTTC. Translated: CASSLEGGFGEQYF.